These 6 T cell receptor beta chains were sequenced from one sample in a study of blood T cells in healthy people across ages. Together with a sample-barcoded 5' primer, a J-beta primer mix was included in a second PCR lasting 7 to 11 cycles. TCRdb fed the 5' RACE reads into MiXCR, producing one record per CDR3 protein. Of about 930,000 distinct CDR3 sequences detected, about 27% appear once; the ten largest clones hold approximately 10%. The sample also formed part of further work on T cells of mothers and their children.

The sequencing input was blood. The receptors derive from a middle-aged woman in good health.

CDR3 region: CASSSFSGDYQETQYF. DNA of the CDR3: TGTGCCAGCAGCAGTTTTTCCGGGGATTACCAAGAGACCCAGTACTTC. This chain joins TRBV7-9 and TRBJ2-5, with D possibly matching TRBD2 (5 bases). The CDR3 runs to 16 residues. V was clipped by 5 bases and J by 0 bases, with 16 bases between them. Germline V gene lookup returns CDR1 SEHNR and CDR2 FQNEAQ (reference sequence). Complete variable domain (other parts from reference TRBV7-9 and TRBJ2-5): DTGVSQNPRHKITKRGQNVTFRCDPISEHNRLYWYRQTLGQGPEFLTYFQNEAQLEKSRLLSDRFSAERPKGSFSTLEIQRTEQGDSAMYLCASSSFSGDYQETQYFGPGTRLLVL.

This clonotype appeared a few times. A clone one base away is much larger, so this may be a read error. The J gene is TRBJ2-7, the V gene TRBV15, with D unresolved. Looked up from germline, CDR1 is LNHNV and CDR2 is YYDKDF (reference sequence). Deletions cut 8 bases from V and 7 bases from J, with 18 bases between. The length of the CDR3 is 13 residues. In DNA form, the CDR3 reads TGTGCCACCTCCCGGAATACCTACAATGAGCAGTACTTC. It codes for CATSRNTYNEQYF.

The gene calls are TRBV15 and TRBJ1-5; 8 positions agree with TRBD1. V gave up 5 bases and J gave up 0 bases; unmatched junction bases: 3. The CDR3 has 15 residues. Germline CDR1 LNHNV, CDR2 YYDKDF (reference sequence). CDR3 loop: CATSGQGNSNQPQHF. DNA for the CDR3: TGTGCCACCAGCGGACAGGGTAATAGCAATCAGCCCCAGCATTTT. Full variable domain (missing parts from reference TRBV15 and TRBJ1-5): DAMVIQNPRYQVTQFGKPVTLSCSQTLNHNVMYWYQQKSSQAPKLLFHYYDKDFNNEADTPDNFQSRRPNTSFCFLDIRSPGLGDTAMYLCATSGQGNSNQPQHFGDGTRLSIL.

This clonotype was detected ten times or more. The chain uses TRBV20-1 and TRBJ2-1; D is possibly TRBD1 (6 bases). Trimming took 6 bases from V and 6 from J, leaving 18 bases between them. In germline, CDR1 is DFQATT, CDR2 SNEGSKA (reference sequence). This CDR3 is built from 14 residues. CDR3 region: CSAIQGVGGNEQFF. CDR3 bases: TGCAGTGCCATACAGGGCGTCGGAGGCAATGAGCAGTTCTTC.

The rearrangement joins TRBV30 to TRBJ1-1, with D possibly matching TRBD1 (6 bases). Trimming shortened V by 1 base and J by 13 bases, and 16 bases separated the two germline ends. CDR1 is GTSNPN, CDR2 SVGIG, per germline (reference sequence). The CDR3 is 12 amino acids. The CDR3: CAWSATGDRDFF. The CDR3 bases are TGTGCCTGGAGTGCGACAGGCGACCGGGATTTCTTT.

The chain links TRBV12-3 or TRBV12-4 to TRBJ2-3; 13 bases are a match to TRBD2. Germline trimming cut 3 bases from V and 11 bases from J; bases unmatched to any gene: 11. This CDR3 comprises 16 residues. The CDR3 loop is CASSFLTSGRTDVQYF. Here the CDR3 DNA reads TGTGCCAGCAGTTTCCTGACTAGCGGGAGGACAGATGTGCAGTATTTT.